Here is one T cell receptor beta chain with its context. Original processing notes: Reference gene primer amplification in the assay estimated nucleated cell counts. Assay: immunoSEQ multiplex PCR; the TCRdb copy retains only in-frame clones and omits some. That table furnishes V, J and clone size, whereas the DNA furnished D and trimming. The sample contains tens of thousands of clones, roughly three quarters of which appear only once. These data are taken from a study of blood T cell repertoires in COVID-19. Overall study context: Italy, Spain and the United States were the sources of the convalescent and acute COVID-19 samples. The analysed material was cDNA or gDNA that came from T cells, B-cell-depleted T cells, or PBMCs.

Trimming removed 6 bases from V and 6 bases from J; junction bases left unmatched: 5. The CDR3 has 13 residues. Germline V gene lookup returns CDR1 SGHRS and CDR2 YFSETQ. Sequenced material: peripheral blood. The chain recombines TRBV5-1 with TRBJ2-2; TRBD2 aligns across 7 bases. The sequence was collected from a man in his 70s with active or convalescent COVID-19. CDR3 sequence: CASKIAGAGELFF. The DNA of the CDR3 is TGCGCCAGCAAAATCGCGGGGGCCGGGGAGCTGTTTTTT.